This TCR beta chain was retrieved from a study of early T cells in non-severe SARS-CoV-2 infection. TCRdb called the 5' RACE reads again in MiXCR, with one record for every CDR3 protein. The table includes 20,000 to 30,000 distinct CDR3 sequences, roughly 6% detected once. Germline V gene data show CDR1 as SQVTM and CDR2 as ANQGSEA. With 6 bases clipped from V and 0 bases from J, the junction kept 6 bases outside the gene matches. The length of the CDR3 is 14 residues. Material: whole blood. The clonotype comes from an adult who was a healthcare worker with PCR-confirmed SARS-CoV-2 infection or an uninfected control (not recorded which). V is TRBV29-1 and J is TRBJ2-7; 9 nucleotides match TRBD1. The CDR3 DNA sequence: TGCAGCGTGCCCGGGACAGGGAGCTCCTACGAGCAGTACTTC. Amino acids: CSVPGTGSSYEQYF.